This TCR beta chain was sequenced during a study of blood T cells in healthy people across ages. About this clonotype: A read error is possible here, since a much larger clone lies one base away.

The use of a sample-barcoded 5' primer and a J-beta primer mix characterized a second PCR of 7 to 11 cycles. From the 5' RACE reads, TCRdb called clonotypes with MiXCR, one entry per CDR3 protein. This table holds 870,000 or so distinct CDR3 sequences, 25% to 30% found once. In germline, CDR1 is MNHNS, CDR2 SASEGT. CDR3 length: 14 residues. V lost 7 bases, J lost 3 bases, and 7 bases stayed unmatched. The sequenced sample consisted of blood. V gene TRBV6-1 combines with J gene TRBJ1-2; TRBD1 matches 8 bases. This sequence originates from a woman older than 75 in good health. The CDR3 loop is CASTWTGLDYGYTF. In nucleotides, the CDR3 is TGTGCCAGCACCTGGACAGGGTTGGACTATGGCTACACCTTC.